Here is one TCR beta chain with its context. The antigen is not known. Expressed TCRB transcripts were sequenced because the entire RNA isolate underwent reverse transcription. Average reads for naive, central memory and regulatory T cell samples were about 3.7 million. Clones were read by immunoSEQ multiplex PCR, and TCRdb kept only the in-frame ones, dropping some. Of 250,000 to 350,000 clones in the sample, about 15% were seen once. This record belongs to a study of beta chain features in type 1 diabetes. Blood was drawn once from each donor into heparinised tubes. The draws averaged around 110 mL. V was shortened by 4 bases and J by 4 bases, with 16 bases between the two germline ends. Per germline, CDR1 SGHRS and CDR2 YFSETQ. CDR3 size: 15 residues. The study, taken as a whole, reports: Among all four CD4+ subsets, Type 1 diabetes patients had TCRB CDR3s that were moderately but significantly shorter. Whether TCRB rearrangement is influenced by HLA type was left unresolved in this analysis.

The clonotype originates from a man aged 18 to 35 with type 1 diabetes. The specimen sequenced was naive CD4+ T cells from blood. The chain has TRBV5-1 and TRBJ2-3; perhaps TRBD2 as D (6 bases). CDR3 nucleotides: TGCGCCAGCAGCCTCACGGACTGGGGGGCAGATACGCAGTATTTT. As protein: CASSLTDWGADTQYF.